A selection of T cell receptor beta chains follows, all from one sample in a study of control samples from healthy donors and cancer patients. Clones were read by immunoSEQ multiplex PCR, and TCRdb kept only the in-frame ones, dropping some. This sample has 73,000 or so clones, with more than 75% found just once. Material for sequencing was blood. All receptors come from a woman aged 50 to 60 in good health. CDR3s include the opening cysteine and the closing phenylalanine or tryptophan. The D gene is left open where the match is weak. A row's size may be missing; if present it is once, few, many or a size class.

cdr3_aa cdr3_nt d_call j_call v_call cdr3_length clone_size
CASSQPSGGGGANVLTF TGCGCCAGCAGTCAGCCCTCGGGGGGCGGTGGGGCCAACGTCCTGACTTTC - TRBJ2-6 TRBV4-1 17 -
CACLGISDTQYF TGTGCCTGTCTGGGGATTTCAGATACGCAGTATTTT - TRBJ2-3 TRBV11-2 12 -
CASSLLAGVGGELFF TGTGCCAGCAGCTTACTAGCGGGAGTAGGCGGGGAGCTGTTTTTT TRBD2 TRBJ2-2 TRBV11-2 15 -
CASSFTDDGYTF TGCGCCAGCAGCTTCACAGACGATGGCTACACCTTC - TRBJ1-2 TRBV5-1 12 -
CASSSSGRADTQYF TGTGCCAGCAGTTCTAGCGGTAGGGCAGATACGCAGTATTTT TRBD2 TRBJ2-3 TRBV28 14 few
CASSLLSGLPETQYF TGTGCCAGCAGCTTACTTTCGGGCCTCCCAGAGACCCAGTACTTC - TRBJ2-5 TRBV7-8 15 once
CASSWGPGRNSNQPQHF TGTGCCAGCAGCTGGGGCCCGGGACGGAATAGCAATCAGCCCCAGCATTTT - TRBJ1-5 TRBV5-6 17 -
CASSRAWTVDLYSPLHF TGTGCCAGCAGTAGAGCATGGACAGTTGATTTATATTCACCCCTCCACTTT - TRBJ1-6 TRBV28 17 -
CASSLSGAPEAFF TGTGCCAGCAGTTTATCGGGCGCACCGGAAGCTTTCTTT - TRBJ1-1 TRBV27 13 -
CASSTSGGYNEQFF TGCGCCAGCAGCACAAGCGGGGGATACAATGAGCAGTTCTTC TRBD2 TRBJ2-1 TRBV5-1 14 -
CASSQTRKNEQFF TGTGCCAGCAGTCAAACCCGTAAGAATGAGCAGTTCTTC - TRBJ2-1 TRBV7-3 13 -
CAWSVEMGKGYGYTF TGTGCCTGGAGTGTAGAAATGGGGAAGGGGTATGGCTACACCTTC - TRBJ1-2 TRBV30 15 few
CASTPLGLAGNEQFF TGTGCCAGTACTCCCCTGGGACTAGCGGGAAATGAGCAGTTCTTC - TRBJ2-1 TRBV21-1 15 -
CASSSWGKYGYTF TGTGCCAGCAGTTCTTGGGGGAAGTATGGCTACACCTTC - TRBJ1-2 TRBV28 13 few
CASRPGTISQPQHF TGTGCCAGCAGACCCGGGACAATAAGTCAGCCCCAGCATTTT - TRBJ1-5 TRBV6-5 14 -
CASSPRPRGGTNTGELFF TGTGCCAGCAGCCCAAGACCAAGGGGGGGAACGAACACCGGGGAGCTGTTTTTT - TRBJ2-2 TRBV9 18 -
CAWSPVRRYGYTF TGTGCCTGGAGTCCCGTCAGGAGATATGGCTACACCTTC - TRBJ1-2 TRBV30 13 -
CATSRGSAGEETQYF TGTGCCACCAGCAGAGGCTCCGCAGGGGAAGAGACCCAGTACTTC - TRBJ2-5 TRBV15 15 -
CASRTLGTDVSGANVLTF TGTGCCAGCAGGACATTAGGGACAGATGTCTCTGGGGCCAACGTCCTGACTTTC TRBD1 TRBJ2-6 TRBV27 18 -
CASSSRTDGVKRKQFF TGTGCCAGCAGTTCCCGAACGGACGGGGTAAAAAGAAAGCAGTTCTTC - TRBJ2-1 TRBV11-3 16 -
CASGLPRCKGLAGGRETQYF TGTGCTAGTGGTTTGCCCCGGTGCAAAGGGCTAGCGGGAGGGAGAGAGACCCAGTACTTC TRBD2 TRBJ2-5 TRBV12-5 20 -
CASSSPDRELFF TGTGCCAGCAGTTCCCCCGACCGGGAGCTGTTTTTT - TRBJ2-2 TRBV6-6 12 -
CASSVGLAGGTGELFF TGTGCCAGCAGCGTAGGTCTAGCGGGAGGCACCGGGGAGCTGTTTTTT TRBD2 TRBJ2-2 TRBV9 16 -
CASSLALGTGELFF TGTGCCAGCAGCTTAGCACTAGGCACCGGGGAGCTGTTTTTT - TRBJ2-2 TRBV7-2 14 -
CASNGGNREAFF TGTGCCAGCAATGGGGGAAACAGGGAAGCTTTCTTT - TRBJ1-1 TRBV27 12 -
CAWSRTGPYGYTF TGTGCCTGGAGTCGGACAGGACCCTATGGCTACACCTTC TRBD1 TRBJ1-2 TRBV30 13 -
CASSLDRGPYEQYF TGTGCCAGCAGCTTGGACAGGGGGCCATACGAGCAGTACTTC TRBD1 TRBJ2-7 TRBV7-2 14 -
CASSQGGGAFITDTQYF TGCGCCAGCAGCCAAGGGGGCGGGGCGTTTATAACAGATACGCAGTATTTT - TRBJ2-3 TRBV4-1 17 -
CAWSRTGFAQPQHF TGTGCCTGGAGCCGGACAGGATTCGCTCAGCCCCAGCATTTT TRBD1 TRBJ1-5 TRBV30 14 -
CASSVSQDSYNEQFF TGTGCCAGCAGCGTAAGCCAGGATAGCTACAATGAGCAGTTCTTC - TRBJ2-1 TRBV11-2 15 once
CASCGLLNTEAFF TGTGCCAGCTGCGGACTCTTGAACACTGAAGCTTTCTTT - TRBJ1-1 TRBV6-6 13 -
CASTIGIYTGELFF TGTGCCAGTACAATCGGAATATACACCGGGGAGCTGTTTTTT - TRBJ2-2 TRBV19 14 -
CASSFTWGLTNEKLFF TGTGCCAGCAGCTTTACATGGGGGTTGACTAATGAAAAACTGTTTTTT - TRBJ1-4 TRBV7-2 16 -
CASTANSGAGQRTEAFF TGTGCCAGTACCGCAAATTCCGGGGCAGGACAAAGAACTGAAGCTTTCTTT - TRBJ1-1 TRBV19 17 few